This T cell receptor beta chain was sequenced during a study of CD8 T cells in Susac syndrome. After extraction with the RNeasy kit, roughly 0.45 to 1 ug of the RNA was reverse transcribed using random hexamers. One entry per CDR3 protein, called by TCRdb with MiXCR from the immunoSEQ multiplex PCR reads. This table holds approximately 190,000 distinct CDR3 sequences, about 94% found once. Negative isolation was used for CD8+ and CD4+ T cells, and FACS enrichment was applied to TEMRA cells. CDR1 and CDR2 (germline): MNHEY, SVGEGT. The CDR3 loop spans 15 amino acids. The V gene end was trimmed by 6 bases and the J gene end by 10 bases; junction bases not matched to a gene: 10.

Sequenced: CD4+ T cells from PBMCs. The chain recombines TRBV6-2 or TRBV6-3 with TRBJ1-6; 9 bases fit TRBD1. This TCR derives from a human donor in good health. The CDR3 protein is CASRPTGGGASPLHF. In nucleotides, the CDR3 is TGTGCCAGCAGACCTACAGGGGGCGGCGCGTCACCCCTCCACTTT.